This T cell receptor beta chain was sequenced in a study of early T cells in non-severe SARS-CoV-2 infection. About the research overall: Chains were unpaired, as sequencing was done on bulk RNA from unsorted whole blood.

Unique molecular identifiers (one per individual cDNA molecule) were attached. TCRdb re-called the 5' RACE reads through MiXCR, storing one row per CDR3 protein. The profile shows approximately 75,000 distinct CDR3 sequences, 3.5% to 6% of them singletons. This clonotype has a count of ten or more. Germline CDR1 is SGHVS and CDR2 is FNYEAQ. Trimming stripped 1 base from V and 0 bases from J, with 13 bases between. The CDR3 is 16 amino acids. The clonotype originates from an adult who was a healthcare worker with PCR-confirmed SARS-CoV-2 infection or an uninfected control (not recorded which). The donor label of this sample is uncertain. The specimen comprised whole blood, sampled at baseline. The V gene is TRBV7-6, the J gene TRBJ2-7, with D tentatively TRBD2 (6 bases). CDR3 in amino acids: CASSLGGATSSYEQYF. CDR3 sequence (DNA): TGTGCCAGCAGCTTAGGTGGGGCGACTAGCTCCTACGAGCAGTACTTC. Full variable domain (outside the CDR3, taken from reference TRBV7-6 and TRBJ2-7): GAGVSQSPRYKVTKRGQDVALRCDPISGHVSLYWYRQALGQGPEFLTYFNYEAQQDKSGLPNDRFSAERPEGSISTLTIQRTEQRDSAMYRCASSLGGATSSYEQYFGPGTRLTVT.